This paragraph reports one TCR beta chain. This clonotype was found a few times. Its cognate antigen has yet to be identified. Base-call qualities are not available, and no considerably larger clone is one nucleotide away. This entry is derived from a study of identical twins (dated by TCRdb to 2016 to 2017). Background for the entire study: To test whether fetal clonotypes persist, the study used deep sequencing on TCR alpha and beta repertoires from monozygotic twins, unrelated adults of various ages, and cord blood. To rule out contamination, the twin experiments were replicated at different times with different library preparation protocols. Overall study outcomes, separate from this receptor: Zero-insertion analyses could be partly confounded by invariant T cells such as MAIT and iNKT, though diverse VJ usage argued against such confounding for most clonotypes. Conclusions relied on cross-sectional statistical analysis, since the same donors could not be followed over many years. A weaker excess of twin sharing was found in beta out-of-frame sequences because the signal-to-noise ratio was lowered by fewer shared sequences. Out-of-frame TCR alpha sequences shared between twins showed an excess of low generation-probability sequences compared with coincidental sharing between unrelated individuals. Fewer insertions were carried by abundant cord blood beta clonotypes; a weaker similar trend was observed in young adult naive repertoires, while no such trend was observed in memory repertoires. Out-of-frame TCR alpha sharing in monozygotic twins was systematically underestimated by recombination models, whereas sharing between unrelated individuals was in agreement with the recombination models.

The protocol used for the library was 5' RACE. The data were produced on an Illumina HiSeq 2000. A universal primer binding site was added through template switching, and the final cDNA carried a unique molecular identifier so that TCR cDNA molecules could be counted accurately. Specific primers in the conserved constant-segment region were used to synthesize first-strand cDNA for TCR alpha and beta chains. To control for contamination, every cDNA library carried two barcodes: a SMART-Mk sample barcode plus Illumina barcodes. TruSeq adapter sequences along with Illumina sample barcodes were introduced in two successive PCR steps. The TCR alpha and beta cDNA libraries were sequenced on the Illumina HiSeq platform using custom primers. Per the authors' processing: Unique molecular identifiers were extracted from raw reads with MiGEC, and CDR3 positions were determined with MiXCR. Recombination models were inferred per individual with the repgenHMM and IGoR tools using an EM algorithm. Shared clonotype analysis was performed with the tcR package in R, normalizing sharing by the product of cloneset sizes. Out-of-frame nonproductive sequences were analyzed to study raw recombination free of thymic and clonal selection effects. The raw public reads went through TCRdb reprocessing: fastp at Q25, MiXCR clone calling, in-frame beta chains kept. Entries are consolidated by CDR3 protein sequence, retaining the most common genes and DNA. The authors' filters were not applied to this entry. For this sample the table gives fewer than 900,000 distinct CDR3 sequences, of which approximately 22% were detected only once. The ten largest clones capture 4% to 5.5% of the sample.

Every donor was a healthy Caucasian. The twin cohort comprised three pairs of female monozygotic twins, all aged roughly 18 to 30 years. RNA for TCR libraries was isolated from peripheral blood mononuclear cells. The same sample was also studied in work on T cells expressing NK-cell markers. As that second paper reports: In sorted CD3+CD56+NKG2C+, CD3+CD56+NKG2C- and CD3+CD56-NKG2C+ T-cell subsets from about eight donors, TCR beta-chain repertoires were profiled. Seven of the eight sequenced donors were HCMV-seropositive and one was HCMV-seronegative. To restrict sorting to alphabetaTCR-expressing T cells, an anti-gammadeltaTCR antibody was added in several experiments. In six donors, the dominant CD3+CD56+NKG2C+ clonotypes were among the top 10 CD8+ clonotypes and accounted for about 1.0-7.5% of CD8+ T cells. Those dominant clonotypes were again the most abundant among CD3+CD56-NKG2C+ cells in a few donors, at roughly 28.3-65%. Whether the expanded NKG2C-expressing T cell clones were specific for HCMV antigens was left unclear. The eight sequenced donors were randomly selected healthy volunteers, three men and five women. To determine HCMV serostatus, a commercial ELISA kit was used to detect HCMV-specific IgG in serum. For several donors, bulk peripheral blood T-cell repertoires were additionally sequenced from unsorted PBMC. Reads were demultiplexed and grouped by UMI with MIGEC, and clonotypes were assembled and quantified with MiTCR. Only TCR cDNA sequences supported by at least two reads were kept to exclude erroneous sequences. The tcR package was used for downstream repertoire analysis, with clonotypes matched between fractions based on CDR3 nucleotide sequence plus V segment. VDJmatch was used to annotate antigen specificity against VDJdb, with one amino acid substitution in CDR3 allowed.

The sample taken for sequencing was PBMCs. The source is a woman aged 18-30 years in good health.

The CDR3 protein: CSASPPLAGGRYEQYF. The DNA sequence is given as TGCAGTGCTAGCCCTCCCTTAGCGGGGGGGCGGTACGAGCAGTACTTC. The sequence links TRBV20-1 to TRBJ2-7, with 11 middle bases fitting TRBD2. From the germline V gene (reference sequence), CDR1 is DFQATT and CDR2 is SNEGSKA. Compared with germline, V lacks 3 bases and J lacks 4 bases; bases without a gene match: 11. The CDR3 runs 16 residues from the cysteine to the phenylalanine. The DNA shown is the 48-base CDR3, in frame from base 1.